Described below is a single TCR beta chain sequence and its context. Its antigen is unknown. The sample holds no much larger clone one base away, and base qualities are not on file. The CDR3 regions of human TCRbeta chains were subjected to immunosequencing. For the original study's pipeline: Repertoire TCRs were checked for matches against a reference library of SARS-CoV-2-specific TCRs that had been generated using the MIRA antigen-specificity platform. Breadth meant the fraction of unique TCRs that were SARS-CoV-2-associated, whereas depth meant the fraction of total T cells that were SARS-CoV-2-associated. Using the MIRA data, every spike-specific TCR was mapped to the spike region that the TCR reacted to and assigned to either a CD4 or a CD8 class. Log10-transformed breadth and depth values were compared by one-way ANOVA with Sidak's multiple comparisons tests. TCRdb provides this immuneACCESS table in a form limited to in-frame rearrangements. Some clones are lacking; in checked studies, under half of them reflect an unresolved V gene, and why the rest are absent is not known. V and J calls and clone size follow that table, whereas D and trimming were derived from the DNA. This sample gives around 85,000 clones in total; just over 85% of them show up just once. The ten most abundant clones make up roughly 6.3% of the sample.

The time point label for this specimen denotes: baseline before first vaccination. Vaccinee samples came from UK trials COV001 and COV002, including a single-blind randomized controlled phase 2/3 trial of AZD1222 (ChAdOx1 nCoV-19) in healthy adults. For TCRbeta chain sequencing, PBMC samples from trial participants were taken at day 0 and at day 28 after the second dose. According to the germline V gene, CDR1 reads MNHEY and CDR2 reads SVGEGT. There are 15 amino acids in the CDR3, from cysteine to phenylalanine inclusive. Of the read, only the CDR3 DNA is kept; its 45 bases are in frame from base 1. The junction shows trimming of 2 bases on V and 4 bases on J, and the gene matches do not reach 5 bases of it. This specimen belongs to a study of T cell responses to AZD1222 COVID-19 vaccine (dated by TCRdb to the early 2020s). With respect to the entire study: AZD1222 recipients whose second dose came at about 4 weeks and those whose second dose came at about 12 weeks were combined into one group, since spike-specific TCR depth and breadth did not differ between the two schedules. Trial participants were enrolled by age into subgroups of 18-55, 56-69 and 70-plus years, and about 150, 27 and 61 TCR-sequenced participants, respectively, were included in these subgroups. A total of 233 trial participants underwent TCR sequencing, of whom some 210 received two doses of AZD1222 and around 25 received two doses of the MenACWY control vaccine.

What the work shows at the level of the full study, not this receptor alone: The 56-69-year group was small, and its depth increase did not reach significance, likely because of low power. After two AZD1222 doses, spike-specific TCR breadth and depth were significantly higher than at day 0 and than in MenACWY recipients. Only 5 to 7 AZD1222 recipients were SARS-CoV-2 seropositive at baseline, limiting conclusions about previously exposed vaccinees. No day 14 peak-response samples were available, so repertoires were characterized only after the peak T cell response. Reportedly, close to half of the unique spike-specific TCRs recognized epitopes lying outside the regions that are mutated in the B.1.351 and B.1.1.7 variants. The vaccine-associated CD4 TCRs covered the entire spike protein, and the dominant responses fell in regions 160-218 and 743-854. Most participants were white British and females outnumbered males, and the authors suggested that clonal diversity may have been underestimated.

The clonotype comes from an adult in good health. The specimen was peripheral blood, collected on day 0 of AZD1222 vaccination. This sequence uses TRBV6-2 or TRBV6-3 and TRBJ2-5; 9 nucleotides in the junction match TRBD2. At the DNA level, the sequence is TGTGCCAGCAGTTACCCTGAGACTAGCGGAGAGACCCAGTACTTC. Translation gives CASSYPETSGETQYF.